This T cell receptor beta chain derives from a study of T cell responses to AZD1222 COVID-19 vaccine. The study, taken as a whole, reports: Spike was spanned by vaccine-associated CD4 TCRs, with dominance at 160-218 and 743-854.

Remarks on this clone: Its target is unknown.

Germline V gives CDR1 SQVTM, CDR2 ANQGSEA. The CDR3 is 14 amino acids. Between the trimmed V and J ends, which lost 5 bases and 6 bases, there was a span of 19 bases. Some clones are missing from TCRdb's copy, which holds only in-frame ones; the method was immunoSEQ multiplex PCR. This sample has 130,000 to 150,000 clones, with roughly 86% found just once. The TCR comes from an adult who received the MenACWY meningococcal vaccine as a control. The source material was peripheral blood, sampled 28 days after the second dose of the MenACWY control vaccine. The chain carries TRBV29-1 and TRBJ1-1; D is possibly TRBD1 (6 bases). The CDR3 sequence: CSVFGGALKAEAFF. CDR3 nucleotides: TGCAGCGTTTTTGGGGGGGCCCTGAAGGCTGAAGCTTTCTTT.